This T cell receptor beta chain is drawn from a study of blood T cell repertoires in COVID-19. Here immunoSEQ multiplex PCR was the method, and the copy in TCRdb shows in-frame clones only, minus some. The sample yields roughly 250,000 clones, approximately 80% seen once. CDR3 length: 14 residues. The germline V and J ends were trimmed by 4 bases and 4 bases, with 14 bases remaining between them. Germline V gene sequence: CDR1 GTSNPN, CDR2 SVGIG (reference sequence). The rearrangement joins TRBV30 to TRBJ2-1, with D maybe TRBD1 (6 bases). The sequenced sample was peripheral blood. This sequence was found in a woman of 80 years or more with active or convalescent COVID-19. CDR3 nucleotides: TGTGCCTGGAAACCAAGACAGGAATACAATGAGCAGTTCTTC. This gives the protein CAWKPRQEYNEQFF.